The following is a TCR beta chain sequence with its context. Its antigen is not yet known. The record has no base qualities; no much larger clone is one base away. TCRbeta CDR3 regions were amplified from genomic DNA using the immunoSEQ Assay, a bias-controlled multiplex PCR. Under the source paper's analysis protocol: Within the assay, amplification of reference gene primers was used to estimate how many nucleated cells each sample contained. To quantify the absolute abundance of each unique TCRbeta CDR3 rearrangement, sequence reads were collapsed and filtered. For each sample, productive Simpson clonality was calculated by taking the square root of Simpson's diversity index across productive rearrangements. TCRdb took over this immuneACCESS table, retaining in-frame rearrangements with V and J assigned. Such tables are incomplete; in checked studies, under half of the missing clones stem from an unresolved V gene, and the remainder is unexplained. The V and J calls and the clone size are those of that table, but D and trimming were determined from the DNA. The sample table holds some 200,000 clones, of which 60% to 85% were seen once. The ten largest clones add up to 8.5% to 10% of the sample.

V ends up 6 bases short and J 5 bases short, with an unmatched junction base count of 9. Counted from cysteine to phenylalanine, this CDR3 has 15 amino acids. The only DNA kept is the CDR3, 45 bases in frame from the first base. From a lookup of the germline V gene, CDR1 and CDR2 are MDHEN and SYDVKM. This entry belongs to a study of blood T cell repertoires in COVID-19 (TCRdb year 2020). For the study in its entirety: Collaborator samples came from the United States, Italy and Spain and covered acute and convalescent phases of COVID-19. The samples were drawn from two sources: the first 160 participants of the ongoing ImmuneRACE study, and 1,000 to 1,500 subjects contributed by 6 global collaborators. The dataset comprised deeply sampled blood TCRbeta repertoires from subjects exposed to, actively infected with, or recovered from COVID-19. The repertoires were released in a freely available public database intended as a resource for research on the immune response to SARS-CoV-2. The prospective study material was composed of cDNA or gDNA derived from T cells, B-cell-depleted T cells, or PBMCs. Where available, HLA class I and class II types were taken from metadata supplied by the sample provider and were not determined by assay-based typing. A de-identified subject ID, COVID-19 status, age in years and sex were almost always included in the sample metadata.

On the study overall, not on this receptor specifically: Clinical and demographic metadata were provided uncurated, with the amount varying by source and participant.

Whole blood was collected in K2EDTA tubes by collaborating institutions according to the institutions' own protocols. Collaborator samples were shipped for TCRbeta analysis as frozen whole blood, isolated PBMCs, or DNA extracted from either sample type. Sequencing used peripheral blood. This receptor chain uses TRBV28 and TRBJ2-2, and TRBD1 matches 7 of the central bases. The TCR was taken from a woman in her fifties or sixties with active or convalescent COVID-19. Read as DNA, the sequence is TGTGCCAGCAGATATGACAGGGTGGGAACCGGGGAGCTGTTTTTT. The encoded protein is CASRYDRVGTGELFF.